The T cell receptor (beta chain) under discussion was sequenced for a study of CD4 T cells in relation to SARS-CoV-2 and coronaviruses. Study summary: ViraFEST: roughly 9-day antigen culture of PBMCs, then TCR beta CDR3 sequencing. Negative control cultures got HIV-1 Nef peptides or no peptide.

The germline V gene has CDR1 ENHRY and CDR2 SYGVKD. The CDR3 sequence is 14 residues long. The V end was cut by 3 bases, the J end by 3 bases, with 11 bases between. Before the COVID-19 pandemic, during about 2011-2019, CD4+ T cells were taken from unexposed donors. After 10 to 11 days of culture, CD4+ T cells were isolated. TCRdb keeps only in-frame clones here, not all; method: immunoSEQ multiplex PCR. The table records 30,000 or so clones, 75% to 80% of them present only once. As regards this clone: Its antigen is undetermined.

The receptor was derived from a human donor in good health. The V call is TRBV10-3, the J call TRBJ1-2; a weak D match, TRBD1 (6 bases). Specimen: CD4+ T cells from PBMCs, cultured in vitro. CDR3 region: CAISEQGEDYGYTF. The CDR3, as DNA: TGTGCCATCAGTGAACAGGGTGAGGACTATGGCTACACCTTC.